This T cell receptor beta chain was sequenced in a study of CXCR3-negative and CXCR3-positive naive CD8 T cells. Concerning this clonotype itself: Antigen unknown.

Each TRB cDNA library was prepared by 5' RACE (with UMI labels). With the 5' RACE reads reprocessed, TCRdb shows one record per CDR3 protein and no DNA. The sample has over 150,000 distinct CDR3 sequences. Findings and caveats of the study: Naive CXCR3-positive cells had TRB CDR3s more hydrophobic than those of CXCR3-negative naive cells.

Germline-derived CDR1 and CDR2 are MGHRA and YSYEKL. The CDR3 runs to 16 residues. The gene calls are TRBV4-1 and TRBJ2-6; TCRdb calls TRBD1, which cannot be checked without DNA. The sample taken for sequencing was naive CXCR3+ CD8+ T cells from blood. Subset denoted: CD45RO-CCR7+CD27+CD95- naive CD8+ T cells expressing CXCR3 (TNR3+). The clonotype originates from a human donor in good health. Some clones in this sample may be carry-over from other donors' samples. CDR3 loop: CASSHPGTTGANVLTF.